A single T cell receptor (beta chain) is shown here with its context. The antigen is unknown. The record originates from a study of T cell responses to AZD1222 COVID-19 vaccine. Looked up from germline, CDR1 is LGHNT and CDR2 is FRNRAP. The CDR3 covers 16 residues. Trimming took 6 bases from V and 2 from J; bases not matched to a gene: 6. Clones were sequenced by immunoSEQ multiplex PCR, and TCRdb holds only the in-frame ones, with some missing. Of 90,000 to 120,000 clones in the sample, 70% to 90% were seen once. Study outcomes and limitations: Spike-specific TCR repertoires showed rising breadth and depth after two AZD1222 doses. Reportedly, close to half of spike-specific TCRs are directed against unmutated variant regions. Samples come after the peak T cell response, not at day 14.

This rearrangement joins TRBV12-5 to TRBJ2-3; the match to TRBD2 covers 12 bases. Sequencing used peripheral blood, obtained 28 days after the second AZD1222 dose. The sequence derives from an adult who received the AZD1222 COVID-19 vaccine. The CDR3 DNA reads as TGTGCTAGTGGGGGAGGACTAGCGGGGTCCACAGATACGCAGTATTTT. Its protein is CASGGGLAGSTDTQYF.